One T cell receptor (beta chain) is described in this entry. Flow cytometry had shown expanded CD8+CD57+ cells in the patients chosen for sequencing. No therapy had been given to the patients at the time of blood sampling. CDR1 and CDR2 (germline): LNHDA, SQIVND (reference sequence). The CDR3 is 17 amino acids. V shed 4 bases and J 7 bases; nucleotides not matched to a gene: 15. The data belong to a study of CD8+CD57+ T cells in acquired aplastic anemia. Genomic DNA was employed as the template in profiling TCR beta VDJ and CDR3. TCRdb analysed the reads with MiXCR anew, one entry per CDR3 protein. The sample contains 200,000 to 250,000 distinct CDR3 sequences, about 60% of which appear only once.

The genes are TRBV19 and TRBJ1-5; 8 bases align to TRBD1. The receptor was derived from a human donor with aplastic anemia. What was sequenced was sorted CD4+, CD8+, or CD8+CD57+ T cells (not recorded which) from PBMCs. The CDR3 bases are TGTGCCAGTAGTACGCACCAGGGGGCGCGGGCGGGACAGCCCCAGCATTTT. Translated, it gives CASSTHQGARAGQPQHF.